This TCR beta chain was sequenced during a study of T cells after yellow fever vaccination. The CDR3 contains 16 residues. The V gene's germline CDR1 is SGHAT and CDR2 FQNNGV. Trimming removed 5 bases from V and 4 bases from J; junction bases left unmatched: 9. This clonotype was seen ten or more times. One entry per CDR3 protein, called by TCRdb with MiXCR from the 5' RACE reads. The data show some 150,000 distinct CDR3 sequences, less than 8.5% seen once. Here the sequenced sample was CD4+ T cells sorted from PBMCs, taken 10 days after the yellow fever booster vaccination. The chain links TRBV11-2 to TRBJ2-7, with 12 nucleotides matching TRBD2. The clonotype was recovered from a man aged 25 to 45 who received the YFV17D yellow fever vaccine. This CDR3 is CASSPRRTSGIYEQYF. CDR3 sequence (DNA): TGTGCCAGCAGCCCAAGGCGGACTAGCGGGATTTACGAGCAGTACTTC. The complete variable domain, with remaining parts taken from reference TRBV11-2 and TRBJ2-7, reads EAGVAQSPRYKIIEKRQSVAFWCNPISGHATLYWYQQILGQGPKLLIQFQNNGVVDDSQLPKDRFSAERLKGVDSTLKIQPAKLEDSAVYLCASSPRRTSGIYEQYFGPGTRLTVT.